This T cell receptor (beta chain) was sequenced in a study of T cells expressing NK-cell markers. Germline lookup yields CDR1 DFQATT and CDR2 SNEGSKA (reference sequence). This CDR3 contains 14 residues. TCRdb re-called the 5' RACE reads, yielding one record per CDR3 amino acid sequence without DNA. This sample's clone table lists approximately 110,000 distinct CDR3 sequences. The clonotype comes from a woman between 18 and 70 years old in good health. Specimen: blood T cells: a sorted CD56 or NKG2C T cell subset, CD4+ or CD8+ T cells, or bulk PBMC T cells (not recorded which). This chain uses TRBV20-1 with TRBJ2-2. The CDR3: CSARDFGNTGELFF.